This T cell receptor beta chain was recovered during a study of T cells in Graves' hyperthyroidism and ophthalmopathy. RNA transcripts gave rise to amplified TCR beta CDR3 regions. The HTBI primer set served for first-round RT-PCR of the TCR CDR3. In TCRdb, the multiplex PCR reads were re-called with MiXCR into one record per CDR3 protein. Of hundreds of thousands of distinct CDR3 sequences in the sample, just under 20% are singletons; the top ten hold 40% to 50%. This clonotype was counted at least ten times. V lost 0 bases, J lost 5 bases, and 6 bases stayed unmatched. The CDR3 is 15 amino acids. Germline V CDR1 and CDR2: SGHAT, FQNNGV. Extraction of PBMCs used 9 to 10 ml of fresh peripheral blood.

V is TRBV11-2 and J is TRBJ2-5; 7 bases agree with TRBD2. The sequence came from a middle-aged man with Graves' ophthalmopathy. Sequences were obtained from blood. The CDR3, as DNA: TGTGCCAGCAGCTTAGAGTTCGGTAGCGGGGAGACCCAGTACTTC. Protein sequence: CASSLEFGSGETQYF.